Only one count was recorded for the clone carrying this T cell receptor (beta chain). The antigen remains undetermined. In germline, CDR1 is MNHEY, CDR2 SVGAGI. Trimming took 2 bases from V and 8 from J, leaving 10 bases between them. The CDR3 is 13 amino acids. The data belong to a study of T cell repertoires in cytomegalovirus infection. Across the study: Epitope selection comprised recently identified HLA-C-restricted CMV epitopes and well-studied HLA-B-restricted CMV epitopes.

TCRdb used MiXCR to reprocess the reads, holding one entry per CDR3 protein. The profile covers about 830,000 distinct CDR3 sequences, with 30% to 35% appearing a single time and over 10% taken by the ten largest. The source is a human donor in good health (CMV status not recorded). Some clones in this sample may be carry-over from other donors' samples. The chain links TRBV6-5 to TRBJ2-1; D gene uncertain. The sequenced sample was cultured CD8+ T cells from PBMCs, obtained from culture after CMV antigen stimulation. CDR3 sequence: CASSYGTIDEQFF. The DNA for the CDR3 is TGTGCCAGCAGTTACGGAACGATCGATGAGCAGTTCTTC.